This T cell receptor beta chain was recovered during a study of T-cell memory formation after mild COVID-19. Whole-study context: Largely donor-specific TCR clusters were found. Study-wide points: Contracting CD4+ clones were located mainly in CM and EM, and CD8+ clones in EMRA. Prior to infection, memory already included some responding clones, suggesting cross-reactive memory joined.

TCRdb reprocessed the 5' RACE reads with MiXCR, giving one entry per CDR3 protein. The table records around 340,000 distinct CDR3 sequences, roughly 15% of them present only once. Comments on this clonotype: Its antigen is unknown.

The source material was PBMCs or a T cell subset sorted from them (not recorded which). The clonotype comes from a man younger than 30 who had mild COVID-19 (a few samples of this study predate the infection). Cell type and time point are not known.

CDR3 loop: CASSSKGLDTEAFF. CDR3 sequence (DNA): TGTGCCAGCAGTTCAAAGGGGTTAGACACTGAAGCTTTCTTT. The J gene is TRBJ1-1, the V gene TRBV6-1; D is perhaps TRBD1 (5 bases). This CDR3 has 14 amino acids. Germline V CDR1 and CDR2: MNHNS, SASEGT. V was trimmed by 5 bases and J by 3 bases, leaving 13 bases between them.